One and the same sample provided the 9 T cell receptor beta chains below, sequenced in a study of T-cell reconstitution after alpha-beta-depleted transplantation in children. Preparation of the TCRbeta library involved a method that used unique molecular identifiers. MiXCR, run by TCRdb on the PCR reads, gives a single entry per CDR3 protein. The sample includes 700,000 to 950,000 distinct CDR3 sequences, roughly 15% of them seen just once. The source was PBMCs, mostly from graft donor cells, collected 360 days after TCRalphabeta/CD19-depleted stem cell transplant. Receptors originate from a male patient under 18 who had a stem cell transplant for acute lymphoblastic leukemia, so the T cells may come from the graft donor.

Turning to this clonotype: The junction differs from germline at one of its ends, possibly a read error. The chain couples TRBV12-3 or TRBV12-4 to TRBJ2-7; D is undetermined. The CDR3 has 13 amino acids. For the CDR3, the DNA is TGTGCCAGCAGTTTCGGTGGAAACTACAAGCAGTACTTC. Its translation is CASSFGGNYKQYF.

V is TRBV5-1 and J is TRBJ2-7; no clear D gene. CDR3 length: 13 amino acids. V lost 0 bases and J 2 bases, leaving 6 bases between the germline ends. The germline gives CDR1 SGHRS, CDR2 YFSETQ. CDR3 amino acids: CASSLVAPYEQYF. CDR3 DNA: TGCGCCAGCAGCTTGGTTGCTCCCTACGAGCAGTACTTC.

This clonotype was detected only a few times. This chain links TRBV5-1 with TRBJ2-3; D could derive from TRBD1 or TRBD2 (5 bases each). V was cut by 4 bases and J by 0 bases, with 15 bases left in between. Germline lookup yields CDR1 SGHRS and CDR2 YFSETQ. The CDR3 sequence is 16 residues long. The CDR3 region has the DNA TGCGCCAGCAGCCCGGGGACCGCTACTAGCACAGATACGCAGTATTTT. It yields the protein CASSPGTATSTDTQYF.

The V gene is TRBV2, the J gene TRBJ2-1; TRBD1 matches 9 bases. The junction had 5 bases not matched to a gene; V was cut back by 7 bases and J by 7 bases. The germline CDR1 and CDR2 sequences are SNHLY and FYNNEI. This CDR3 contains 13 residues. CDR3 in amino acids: CASIRDRENEQFF. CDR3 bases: TGTGCCAGCATCCGGGACAGGGAAAATGAGCAGTTCTTC.

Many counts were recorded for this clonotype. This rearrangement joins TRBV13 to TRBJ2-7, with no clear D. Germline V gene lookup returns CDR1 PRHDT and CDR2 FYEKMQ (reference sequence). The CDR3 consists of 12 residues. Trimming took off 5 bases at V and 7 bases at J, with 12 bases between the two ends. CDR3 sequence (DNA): TGTGCCAGCAGCCCCCAGAGTGGTGAGCAGTACTTC. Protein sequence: CASSPQSGEQYF.

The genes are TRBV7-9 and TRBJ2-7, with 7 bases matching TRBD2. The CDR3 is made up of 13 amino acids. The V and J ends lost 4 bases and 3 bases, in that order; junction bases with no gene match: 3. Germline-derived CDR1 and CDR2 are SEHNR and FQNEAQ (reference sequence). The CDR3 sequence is CASSWEGHYEQYF. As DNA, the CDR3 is TGTGCCAGCAGCTGGGAGGGGCACTACGAGCAGTACTTC. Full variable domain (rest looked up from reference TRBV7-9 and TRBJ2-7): DTGVSQNPRHKITKRGQNVTFRCDPISEHNRLYWYRQTLGQGPEFLTYFQNEAQLEKSRLLSDRFSAERPKGSFSTLEIQRTEQGDSAMYLCASSWEGHYEQYFGPGTRLTVT.

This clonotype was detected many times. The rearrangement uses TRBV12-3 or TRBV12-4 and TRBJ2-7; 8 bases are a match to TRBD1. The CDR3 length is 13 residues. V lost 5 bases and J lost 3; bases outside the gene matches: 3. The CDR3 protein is CASSTGGSYEQYF. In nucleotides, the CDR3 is TGTGCCAGCAGTACAGGGGGTAGCTACGAGCAGTACTTC.

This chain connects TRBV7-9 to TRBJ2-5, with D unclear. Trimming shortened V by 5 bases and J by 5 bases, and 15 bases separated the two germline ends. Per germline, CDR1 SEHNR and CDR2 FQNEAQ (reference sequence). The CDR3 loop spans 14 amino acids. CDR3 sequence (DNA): TGTGCCAGCAGCCGATGGGGAATGGAGGAGACCCAGTACTTC. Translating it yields CASSRWGMEETQYF.

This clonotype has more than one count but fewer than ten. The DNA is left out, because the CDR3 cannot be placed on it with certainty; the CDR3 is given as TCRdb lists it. The chain's CDR3 is CASSLSVGTGSLF. The chain combines TRBV7-9 with TRBJ2-1; TRBD1 reflects the table's D call only, with no check against the DNA. The V gene's germline CDR1 is SEHNR and CDR2 FQNEAQ (reference sequence). The CDR3 totals 13 residues, both ends included.